Described below is a single T cell receptor (beta chain) sequence and its context. Antigen specificity is unknown. The data derive from a study of shared clonotypes between healthy human individuals. Whole-study results and caveats: Naive CD4 clonotypes were shared across a handful of donors at 5% to 6%. Rarefaction demonstrated incomplete sorted-subset sequencing despite large depth.

From germline, CDR1 is SNHLY and CDR2 FYNNEI. V shed 10 bases and J shed 2 bases, with 13 bases lying between them. CDR3 length equals 13 residues. The repertoire was sequenced with immunoSEQ multiplex PCR; TCRdb's copy has only in-frame clones and lacks some. The repertoire consists of around 2.1 million clones, with approximately 95% occurring once and the leading ten covering approximately 0.13%. The study enrolled healthy HIV-negative adults without recent acute infections or vaccinations as donors. CD4+ cells yielded CD45RA+ naive and CD45RA-negative memory subsets. The V gene is TRBV2, the J gene TRBJ2-3, with D perhaps TRBD1 (5 bases). The TCR comes from a man between 18 and 29 years old in good health. The material sequenced was naive CD4+ T cells sorted from blood. Subset: CD45RA+ positively selected. CDR3 sequence: CATDSAVTDTQYF. Here the CDR3 DNA reads TGTGCCACCGACAGCGCTGTCACAGATACGCAGTATTTT.